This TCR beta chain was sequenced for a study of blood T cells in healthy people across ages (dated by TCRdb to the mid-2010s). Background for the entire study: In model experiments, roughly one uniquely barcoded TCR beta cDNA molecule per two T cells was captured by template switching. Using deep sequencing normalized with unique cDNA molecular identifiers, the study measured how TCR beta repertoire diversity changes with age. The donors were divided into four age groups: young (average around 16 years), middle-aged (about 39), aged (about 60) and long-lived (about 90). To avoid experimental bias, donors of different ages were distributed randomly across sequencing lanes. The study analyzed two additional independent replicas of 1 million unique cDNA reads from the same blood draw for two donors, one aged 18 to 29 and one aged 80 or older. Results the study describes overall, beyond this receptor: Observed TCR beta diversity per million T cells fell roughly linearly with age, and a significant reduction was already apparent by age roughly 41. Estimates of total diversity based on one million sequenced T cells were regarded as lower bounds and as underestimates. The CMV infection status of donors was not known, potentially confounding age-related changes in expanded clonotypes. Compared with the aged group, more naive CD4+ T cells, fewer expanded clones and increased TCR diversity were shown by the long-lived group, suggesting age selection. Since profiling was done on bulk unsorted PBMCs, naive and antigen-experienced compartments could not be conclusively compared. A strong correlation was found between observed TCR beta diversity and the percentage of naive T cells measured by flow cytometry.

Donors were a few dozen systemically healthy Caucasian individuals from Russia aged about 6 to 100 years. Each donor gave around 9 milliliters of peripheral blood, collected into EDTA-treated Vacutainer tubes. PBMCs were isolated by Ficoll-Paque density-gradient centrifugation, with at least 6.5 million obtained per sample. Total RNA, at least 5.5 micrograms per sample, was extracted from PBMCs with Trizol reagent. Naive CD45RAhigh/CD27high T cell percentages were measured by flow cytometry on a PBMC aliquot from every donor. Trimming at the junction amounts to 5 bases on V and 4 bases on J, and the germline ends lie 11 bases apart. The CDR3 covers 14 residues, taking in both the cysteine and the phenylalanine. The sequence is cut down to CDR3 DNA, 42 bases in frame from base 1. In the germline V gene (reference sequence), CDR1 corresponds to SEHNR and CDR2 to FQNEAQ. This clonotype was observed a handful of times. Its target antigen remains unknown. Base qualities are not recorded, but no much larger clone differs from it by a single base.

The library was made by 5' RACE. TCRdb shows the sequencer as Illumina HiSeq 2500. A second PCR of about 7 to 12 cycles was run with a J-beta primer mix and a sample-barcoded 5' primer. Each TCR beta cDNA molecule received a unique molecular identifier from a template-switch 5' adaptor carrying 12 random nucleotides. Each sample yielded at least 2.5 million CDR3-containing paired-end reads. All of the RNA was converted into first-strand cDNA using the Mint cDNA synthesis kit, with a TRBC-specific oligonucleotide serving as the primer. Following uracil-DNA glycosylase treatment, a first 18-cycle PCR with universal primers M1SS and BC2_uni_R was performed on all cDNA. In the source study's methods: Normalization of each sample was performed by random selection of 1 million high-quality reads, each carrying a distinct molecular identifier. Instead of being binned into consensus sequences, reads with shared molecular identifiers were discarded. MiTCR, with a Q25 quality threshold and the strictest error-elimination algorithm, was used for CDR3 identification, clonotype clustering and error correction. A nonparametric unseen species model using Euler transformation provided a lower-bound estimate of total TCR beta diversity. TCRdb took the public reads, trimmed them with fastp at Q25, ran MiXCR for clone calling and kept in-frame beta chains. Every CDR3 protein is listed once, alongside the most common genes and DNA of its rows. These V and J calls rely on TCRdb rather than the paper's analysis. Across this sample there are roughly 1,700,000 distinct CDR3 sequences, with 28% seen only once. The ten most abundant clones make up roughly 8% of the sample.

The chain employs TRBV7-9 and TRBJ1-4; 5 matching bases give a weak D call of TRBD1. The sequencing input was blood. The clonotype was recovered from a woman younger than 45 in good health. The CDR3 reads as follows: CASSHSGNNEKLFF. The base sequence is TGTGCCAGCAGCCATTCAGGGAATAATGAAAAACTGTTTTTT.